This T cell receptor (beta chain) originates from a study of OX40 agonist ivuxolimab in advanced cancers. Background on the study: Patients took ivuxolimab, an agonistic anti-OX40 (CD134) antibody. Three patients responded partially, comprising one with hepatocellular carcinoma and two with cutaneous melanoma.

TCRdb keeps only in-frame clones here, not all; method: immunoSEQ multiplex PCR. The sample contains roughly 70,000 clones, 80% to 90% of which appear only once. This clone was observed a few times. V lost 5 bases, J lost 2 bases, and 10 bases lay in between. The CDR3 is 13 amino acids. Germline V gene data show CDR1 as MNHEY and CDR2 as SVGAGI. The V gene is TRBV6-5, the J gene TRBJ2-7; tentative D call: TRBD1 (5 bases). Sample: CD4+ or CD8+ T cells sorted from blood, taken in a trial of the OX40 agonist ivuxolimab. This receptor was identified in an adult with an advanced solid tumor such as melanoma, head and neck, liver or kidney cancer. As DNA, the CDR3 is TGTGCCAGCAGTCGAGACAGCACCTACGAGCAGTACTTC. Its translation: CASSRDSTYEQYF.